A selection of T cell receptor beta chains follows, all from one sample in a study of CD8+CD57+ T cells in acquired aplastic anemia. TCRdb itself ran the reads through MiXCR, one entry per CDR3 protein. The data hold 180,000 or so distinct CDR3 sequences, with roughly 65% observed a single time. What was sequenced was sorted CD4+, CD8+, or CD8+CD57+ T cells (not recorded which) from PBMCs. These receptors all stem from a human donor with aplastic anemia. The CDR3 runs from the conserved cysteine through the conserved F or W. D genes are given only for firm matches. Where a row states a size, it is once, few, many or the class of an expanded clone; other rows omit it.

d_gene,abundance,j_gene,v_gene,CDR3nt,CDR3aa
NA,many,TRBJ2-5,TRBV7-9,TGTGCCAGCAGCCCCGCGTTACCGGGTACCCAGTACTTC,CASSPALPGTQYF
TRBD1,NA,TRBJ2-2,TRBV10-3,TGTGCCATCAGTGGTGGGACAGGGAACACCGGGGAGCTGTTTTTT,CAISGGTGNTGELFF
NA,NA,TRBJ2-7,TRBV11-3,TGTGCCAGCAGCTTAGTGGGGGTTCGCGAGCAGTACTTC,CASSLVGVREQYF
TRBD1,NA,TRBJ1-1,TRBV10-1,TGCGCCAGCCGACAGGGAGGCGTGAACACTGAAGCTTTCTTT,CASRQGGVNTEAFF
NA,NA,TRBJ1-5,TRBV15,TGTGCCACCAGCAGTGAAAAGTCTAACCAGCCCCAGCATTTT,CATSSEKSNQPQHF
NA,NA,TRBJ1-6,TRBV12-3/TRBV12-4,TGTGCCAGCAGTTTAAGTTCGGCTAATTCACCCCTCCACTTT,CASSLSSANSPLHF
TRBD1,NA,TRBJ1-1,TRBV27,TGTGCCAGCATCCGACTCCCCGGACAGGGGAAGGGCACTGAAGCTTTCTTT,CASIRLPGQGKGTEAFF
NA,NA,TRBJ2-1,TRBV2,TGTGCCAGCAGTTTGGAACAGCGAAATGAGCAGTTCTTC,CASSLEQRNEQFF
NA,many,TRBJ1-2,TRBV11-2,TGTGCCAGCAGCTTAGATCCCCAGGGGTTTCGGGGCTACACCTTC,CASSLDPQGFRGYTF
NA,NA,TRBJ2-2,TRBV7-9,TGTGCCAGCAGCTTCTCCGGGACTTCGAACACCGGGGAGCTGTTTTTT,CASSFSGTSNTGELFF
NA,many,TRBJ2-1,TRBV11-3,TGTGCCAGCAGTAACCGGGATGATCCCTCCTACAATGAGCAGTTCTTC,CASSNRDDPSYNEQFF
TRBD1,NA,TRBJ1-6,TRBV20-1,TGCAGTGCTAGACAAGGACAGGGTCCGGATAATTCACCCCTCCACTTT,CSARQGQGPDNSPLHF
TRBD2,once,TRBJ2-1,TRBV7-6,TGTGCCAGCAGCTCTGGGAGGGGAGTTTACAATGAGCAGTTCTTC,CASSSGRGVYNEQFF
TRBD1,NA,TRBJ1-1,TRBV10-1,TGTGCCAGCAGATCGACAGGGAGGGACACTGAAGCTTTCTTT,CASRSTGRDTEAFF
NA,NA,TRBJ1-2,TRBV10-3,TGTGCCATCAGTGAGTCAGGGGAGGGGCTTCCCCATGGCTACACCTTT,CAISESGEGLPHGYTF